The 28 T cell receptor beta chains listed next were all sequenced from one sample in a study of blood T cell repertoires in COVID-19. Assay used: immunoSEQ multiplex PCR; TCRdb lists only in-frame clones, some missing. The data contain more than 85,000 clones, 70% to 85% of them singletons. The material sequenced was peripheral blood. These receptors originate from a woman in her fifties or sixties with acute or convalescent COVID-19.

This chain uses TRBV5-4 with TRBJ2-3; D may be TRBD2 (7 bases). CDR1 SGHNT and CDR2 YYREEE come from the germline V gene (reference sequence). V lost 0 bases and J lost 5, with 13 bases in between. The CDR3 is 15 amino acids. CDR3 in amino acids: CASSLEGGLRDTQYF. CDR3 nucleotide sequence: TGTGCCAGCAGCTTGGAGGGGGGGCTGAGAGATACGCAGTATTTT.

This clone has a handful of counts. The chain has TRBV28 and TRBJ2-7, with 7 bases matching TRBD1. From germline, CDR1 is MDHEN and CDR2 SYDVKM. This CDR3 is 14 amino acids long. The V segment lost 5 bases and the J segment 3 bases; nucleotides outside the gene matches: 7. Here the CDR3 DNA reads TGTGCCAGCAGTCCGCCGACAGGGTTCTACGAGCAGTACTTC. This sequence encodes CASSPPTGFYEQYF.

This clone was seen a few times. This chain uses TRBV19 with TRBJ1-5; 7 bases match TRBD1. The ends lost 6 bases at V and 5 bases at J; junction bases unmatched: 7. The length of the CDR3 is 14 residues. CDR1 is LNHDA, CDR2 SQIVND, per germline (reference sequence). CDR3 DNA: TGTGCCAGTAGGTTACAGGGGATCGATCAGCCCCAGCATTTT. As protein: CASRLQGIDQPQHF. The variable domain in full, completed from reference TRBV19 and TRBJ1-5, reads DGGITQSPKYLFRKEGQNVTLSCEQNLNHDAMYWYRQDPGQGLRLIYYSQIVNDFQKGDIAEGYSVSREKKESFPLTVTSAQKNPTAFYLCASRLQGIDQPQHFGDGTRLSIL.

The CDR3 coding sequence is TGTGCCAGCAGAGCGACAGGGGGAAACACTGAAGCTTTCTTT. Encoded protein: CASRATGGNTEAFF. The chain employs TRBV2 and TRBJ1-1; TRBD1 matches at 9 bases. This CDR3 spans 14 amino acids. Germline V gives CDR1 SNHLY, CDR2 FYNNEI. The V gene end was trimmed by 6 bases and the J gene end by 2 bases; junction bases not matched to a gene: 4.

This chain links TRBV3-1 (or the pseudogene TRBV3-2) with TRBJ1-3; possible D gene TRBD1, 6 bases. This CDR3 spans 16 amino acids. V was shortened by 4 bases and J by 1 base, with 14 bases between the two germline ends. Per the germline V gene, CDR1 is LGHDT and CDR2 is YNNKEL (reference sequence). The CDR3 nucleotides read TGTGCCAGCAGCCCGAAATGGACAGAGTCTGGAAACACCATATATTTT. Translated, it gives CASSPKWTESGNTIYF.

This chain connects TRBV19 to TRBJ1-1, with 9 bases aligning to TRBD1. The V gene's germline CDR1 is LNHDA and CDR2 SQIVND (reference sequence). The CDR3 spans 15 residues. The V gene end was trimmed by 5 bases and the J gene end by 5 bases; junction bases not matched to a gene: 9. The CDR3: CASSFTGGARTEAFF. CDR3 DNA sequence: TGTGCCAGTAGTTTTACAGGGGGCGCGAGGACTGAAGCTTTCTTT.

This clone has just a few counts. At one of its ends the junction is not consistent with the germline gene, which may arise from a read error. The chain couples TRBV3-1 (or the pseudogene TRBV3-2) to TRBJ2-2; 9 bases match TRBD1. The germline CDR1 and CDR2 sequences are LGHDT and YNNKEL (reference sequence). The CDR3 totals 17 residues. CDR3: CASSEDRGRLFGGELFF. CDR3 coding DNA: TGTGCCAGCAGCGAAGACAGGGGGAGGCTTTTTGGCGGGGAGCTGTTTTTT.

The V gene is TRBV24-1, the J gene TRBJ1-2, with D possibly matching TRBD1 (6 bases). The CDR3 loop spans 14 amino acids. Looked up from germline, CDR1 is KGHDR and CDR2 is SFDVKD. V shed 0 bases and J shed 4 bases, with 8 bases lying between them. The DNA for the CDR3 is TGTGCCACCAGTGATTTGGGACAGACCTATGGCTACACCTTC. Translated: CATSDLGQTYGYTF.

This clone has a handful of counts. The CDR3 nucleotides read TGCAGTGCCCCTCTAACCACTGAAGCTTTCTTT. This gives the protein CSAPLTTEAFF. This rearrangement joins TRBV20-1 to TRBJ1-1; D is uncertain. Germline V gene sequence: CDR1 DFQATT, CDR2 SNEGSKA (reference sequence). V lost 6 bases and J lost 4, with 9 bases in between. CDR3 length equals 11 residues.

The V and J genes are TRBV15 and TRBJ1-2; D is unresolved. The germline V gene has CDR1 LNHNV and CDR2 YYDKDF (reference sequence). V was clipped by 0 bases and J by 8 bases, with 7 bases between them. This CDR3 contains 12 residues. The CDR3 is CATSREAGGYTF. CDR3 bases: TGTGCCACCAGCAGAGAGGCGGGGGGCTACACCTTC. Looking up the rest from reference TRBV15 and TRBJ1-2 gives the full variable domain: DAMVIQNPRYQVTQFGKPVTLSCSQTLNHNVMYWYQQKSSQAPKLLFHYYDKDFNNEADTPDNFQSRRPNTSFCFLDIRSPGLGDTAMYLCATSREAGGYTFGSGTRLTVV.

This clone came up once. V and J are TRBV28 and TRBJ1-1; D gene uncertain. CDR1 MDHEN and CDR2 SYDVKM come from the germline V gene. The CDR3 length is 14 residues. V shed 6 bases and J shed 3 bases, with 14 bases lying between them. This chain's CDR3 is CASRPTRDDTEAFF. The DNA of the CDR3 is TGTGCCAGCAGACCCACTAGGGATGACACTGAAGCTTTCTTT.

About this clone itself: One end of the junction fails to match germline, which may point to a read error. This chain connects TRBV18 to TRBJ1-2; 9 bases map to TRBD1. The CDR3 loop spans 15 amino acids. CDR1 KGHSH and CDR2 LQKENI come from the germline V gene. This CDR3 reads CASSPQGAPGDGYTF. The CDR3 nucleotides read TGTGCCAGCTCCCCACAGGGGGCGCCAGGCGATGGCTACACCTTC. The variable domain in full, with the rest retrieved from reference TRBV18 and TRBJ1-2, is NAGVMQNPRHLVRRRGQEARLRCSPMKGHSHVYWYRQLPEEGLKFMVYLQKENIIDESGMPKERFSAEFPKEGPSILRIQQVVRGDSAAYFCASSPQGAPGDGYTFGSGTRLTVV.

The chain has TRBV18 and TRBJ2-5, with 11 bases matching TRBD1. Germline trimming cut 3 bases from V and 5 bases from J; bases unmatched to any gene: 5. CDR3 length: 15 residues. CDR1 is KGHSH and CDR2 is LQKENI in the germline V gene. The CDR3 nucleotides read TGTGCCAGCTCACCCCGGACAGGGGGCTTCGAGACCCAGTACTTC. This translates into CASSPRTGGFETQYF.

V usage is TRBV5-4 and J usage is TRBJ2-1, with 9 bases fitting TRBD1. Trimming cost V 3 bases and J 4 bases; bases outside gene matches: 8. Germline assignment: CDR1 SGHNT and CDR2 YYREEE (reference sequence). This CDR3 contains 16 residues. The CDR3 spells CASSSKTGTGYNEQFF. The CDR3 coding sequence is TGTGCCAGCAGCTCCAAAACCGGGACAGGGTACAATGAGCAGTTCTTC.

V and J are TRBV5-1 and TRBJ2-7; possibly TRBD1 for D (6 bases). The length of the CDR3 is 16 residues. In germline, CDR1 is SGHRS, CDR2 YFSETQ. With 0 bases removed from V and 4 bases from J, the gap between germline ends came to 17 bases. The CDR3: CASSLAGGQSPYEQYF. CDR3 bases: TGCGCCAGCAGCTTGGCCGGAGGACAGTCCCCATACGAGCAGTACTTC. The full variable domain, in which reference TRBV5-1 and TRBJ2-7 provide the parts outside the CDR3, is KAGVTQTPRYLIKTRGQQVTLSCSPISGHRSVSWYQQTPGQGLQFLFEYFSETQRNKGNFPGRFSGRQFSNSRSEMNVSTLELGDSALYLCASSLAGGQSPYEQYFGPGTRLTVT.

The J gene is TRBJ1-3, the V gene TRBV7-9; perhaps TRBD1 as D (6 bases). Trimming removed 5 bases at V and 5 bases at J, with 13 bases between. Germline V gives CDR1 SEHNR, CDR2 FQNEAQ (reference sequence). The CDR3 runs 14 residues. The CDR3, as DNA: TGTGCCAGCAGCCCCCGGGGGGACAGAAACACCATATATTTT. It specifies CASSPRGDRNTIYF.

The J gene is TRBJ1-3, the V gene TRBV27, with 12 bases aligning to TRBD1. Germline loops: CDR1 MNHEY, CDR2 SMNVEV (reference sequence). This CDR3 is 17 amino acids long. J gave up 3 bases and V 2 bases, and 5 bases lay outside the gene matches. The CDR3 DNA sequence: TGTGCCAGCAGTTTAACGGGACAGGGGGCGTTTGGAAACACCATATATTTT. Translated, it gives CASSLTGQGAFGNTIYF.

The chain carries TRBV2 and TRBJ2-3; 7 bases are shared with TRBD2. Trimming at V came to 6 bases and at J to 1 base, leaving 1 base not matched to a gene. Germline CDR1 and CDR2: SNHLY and FYNNEI. This CDR3 comprises 13 residues. CDR3 DNA: TGTGCCAGCAGCCGGGGGGGCACAGATACGCAGTATTTT. Translation: CASSRGGTDTQYF.

This clone has a handful of counts. J is TRBJ2-3 and V is TRBV7-9; 7 bases are shared with TRBD2. V was clipped by 5 bases and J by 3 bases; unmatched bases: 8. CDR3 length: 15 residues. Germline CDR1 and CDR2: SEHNR and FQNEAQ (reference sequence). In nucleotides, the CDR3 is TGTGCCAGCAGCCCCCCAGGGACTACTACAGATACGCAGTATTTT. It yields the protein CASSPPGTTTDTQYF.

This clone showed up just a few times. CDR3 sequence reads: CAISESWAGEWTDTQYF. The CDR3 nucleotides are TGTGCCATCAGTGAGTCGTGGGCAGGGGAGTGGACAGATACGCAGTATTTT. The chain is built from TRBV10-3 and TRBJ2-3; tentatively, D is TRBD1 (6 bases). The CDR3 loop spans 17 amino acids. Between the trimmed V and J ends, which lost 0 bases and 3 bases, there was a span of 16 bases. Germline-derived CDR1 and CDR2 are ENHRY and SYGVKD.

The chain employs TRBV7-9 and TRBJ1-2, with D uncertain. V was shortened by 1 base and J by 7 bases, with 13 bases between the two germline ends. This CDR3 is built from 14 residues. Germline V gene sequence: CDR1 SEHNR, CDR2 FQNEAQ (reference sequence). The CDR3 region has the DNA TGTGCCAGCAGCTTAGGCCAGCGGGGAGGTGGCTACACCTTC. Translated: CASSLGQRGGGYTF.

The chain recombines TRBV15 with TRBJ2-2, with 8 nucleotides matching TRBD1. The J segment lost 6 bases and the V segment lost 2 bases, leaving 2 bases of the junction unmatched. This CDR3 contains 14 residues. Per germline, CDR1 LNHNV and CDR2 YYDKDF (reference sequence). CDR3 in DNA: TGTGCCACCAGCAGACGGACAGGGCCCGGGGAGCTGTTTTTT. Amino acids: CATSRRTGPGELFF.

The V call is TRBV5-1, the J call TRBJ2-3; TRBD2 agrees at 11 bases. The CDR3 covers 17 residues. V dropped 4 bases and J dropped 1; count of bases not matched to a gene: 8. Per germline, CDR1 SGHRS and CDR2 YFSETQ. The CDR3 sequence is CASSRFTSGGRTDTQYF. The CDR3 DNA follows: TGCGCCAGCAGCCGATTTACTAGCGGGGGACGCACAGATACGCAGTATTTT.

The chain employs TRBV7-2 and TRBJ2-1; the match to TRBD1 covers 8 bases. This CDR3 comprises 14 residues. Germline V gene lookup returns CDR1 SGHTA and CDR2 FQGNSA. Losses at the gene ends were 3 bases for V and 9 bases for J; bases not matched to a gene: 7. The CDR3 loop is CASSLGTGGREQFF. Here the CDR3 DNA reads TGTGCCAGCAGCTTGGGGACAGGCGGACGTGAGCAGTTCTTC. Drawing the rest from reference TRBV7-2 and TRBJ2-1, the complete variable domain is GAGVSQSPSNKVTEKGKDVELRCDPISGHTALYWYRQSLGQGLEFLIYFQGNSAPDKSGLPSDRFSAERTGGSVSTLTIQRTQQEDSAVYLCASSLGTGGREQFFGPGTRLTVL.

The chain uses TRBV6-6 and TRBJ1-1; 9 bases line up with TRBD1. Germline CDR1 and CDR2: MNHNY and SVGAGI (reference sequence). Germline trimming cut 4 bases from V and 7 bases from J; bases unmatched to any gene: 4. The CDR3 contains 13 residues. CDR3 in amino acids: CASSSTGGSEAFF. As DNA, the CDR3 is TGTGCCAGCAGTTCGACAGGGGGAAGTGAAGCTTTCTTT.

CDR3 in amino acids: CASSLYGRYNQPQHF. Written as DNA, the CDR3 is TGTGCCAGCAGTTTATACGGGAGGTACAATCAGCCCCAGCATTTT. The rearrangement uses TRBV28 and TRBJ1-5; D remains unclear. The CDR3 is made up of 15 amino acids. The germline CDR1 and CDR2 sequences are MDHEN and SYDVKM. The ends were cut back, 1 base at V and 3 bases at J, with 10 bases in the middle. The full variable domain, with the rest looked up from reference TRBV28 and TRBJ1-5, is DVKVTQSSRYLVKRTGEKVFLECVQDMDHENMFWYRQDPGLGLRLIYFSYDVKMKEKGDIPEGYSVSREKKERFSLILESASTNQTSMYLCASSLYGRYNQPQHFGDGTRLSIL.

The J gene is TRBJ2-1, the V gene TRBV19; 10 nucleotides line up with TRBD2. This CDR3 has 15 residues. The germline CDR1 and CDR2 sequences are LNHDA and SQIVND (reference sequence). The V gene end was trimmed by 1 base and the J gene end by 7 bases; junction bases not matched to a gene: 4. The CDR3 DNA reads as TGTGCCAGTAGTATAGCAGCGGGGGGGCAGAATGAGCAGTTCTTC. It yields the protein CASSIAAGGQNEQFF.

The V and J genes are TRBV3-1 (or the pseudogene TRBV3-2) and TRBJ2-4; TRBD1 aligns across 8 bases. With 4 bases clipped from V and 5 bases from J, the junction kept 10 bases outside the gene matches. The CDR3 consists of 16 residues. Germline V lookup: CDR1 LGHDT, CDR2 YNNKEL (reference sequence). Written as DNA, the CDR3 is TGTGCCAGCAGCCTCTTGCAAGGACAGGGTGAAAACATTCAGTACTTC. This codes for CASSLLQGQGENIQYF.